These 24 T cell receptor beta chains came from one sample sequenced in a study of blood T cell repertoires in COVID-19. TCRdb keeps only in-frame clones here, not all; method: immunoSEQ multiplex PCR. The table lists under 150,000 clones, about 88% of them singletons. What was sequenced was peripheral blood. Source of these receptors: a woman in her 70s who had recovered from COVID-19.

This sequence joins TRBV6-5 and TRBJ2-3; D is possibly TRBD2 (5 bases). Trimming removed 6 bases at V and 2 bases at J, with 9 bases between. The germline CDR1 and CDR2 sequences are MNHEY and SVGAGI. The CDR3 has 13 amino acids. This CDR3 is CASRRTDTDTQYF. The DNA of the CDR3 is TGTGCCAGCAGGCGGACTGACACAGATACGCAGTATTTT.

The chain recombines TRBV28 with TRBJ2-1; 9 nucleotides agree with TRBD1. The CDR3 contains 15 residues. Trimming at V came to 4 bases and at J to 9 bases, leaving 10 bases not matched to a gene. CDR1 and CDR2 (germline): MDHEN, SYDVKM. CDR3 sequence reads: CASSSPQQGATEQFF. CDR3 in DNA: TGTGCCAGCAGTTCCCCCCAACAGGGGGCCACTGAGCAGTTCTTC.

V gene TRBV27 combines with J gene TRBJ2-1; no clear D gene. In germline, CDR1 is MNHEY, CDR2 SMNVEV (reference sequence). CDR3 length: 16 residues. The V end lost 4 bases, the J end lost 1 base, and 14 bases lay between the germline ends. This CDR3 reads CASSSRVRSSYNEQFF. CDR3 coding DNA: TGTGCCAGCAGTTCGAGAGTGAGGTCTTCCTACAATGAGCAGTTCTTC.

The chain joins TRBV5-1 to TRBJ2-7, with 12 bases identical to TRBD1. CDR1 is SGHRS and CDR2 is YFSETQ in the germline V gene. Losses at the gene ends were 3 bases for V and 5 bases for J; bases not matched to a gene: 3. CDR3 size: 14 residues. CDR3 residues: CASSWGTGGDEQYF. CDR3 sequence (DNA): TGCGCCAGCAGCTGGGGGACAGGGGGCGACGAGCAGTACTTC.

The chain is built from TRBV6-6 and TRBJ1-1; maybe TRBD1 (6 bases). This CDR3 has 16 amino acids. Deletions cut 5 bases from V and 0 bases from J, with 16 bases between. Per germline, CDR1 MNHNY and CDR2 SVGAGI (reference sequence). Written as DNA, the CDR3 is TGTGCCAGCAGTCCGCCGGGGGGCCGATTGAACACTGAAGCTTTCTTT. Encoded protein: CASSPPGGRLNTEAFF.

This chain uses TRBV5-1 with TRBJ2-5; possibly TRBD2 for D (6 bases). Between the trimmed V and J ends, which lost 4 bases and 3 bases, there was a span of 10 bases. The CDR3 is made up of 13 amino acids. In germline, CDR1 is SGHRS, CDR2 YFSETQ. The DNA for the CDR3 is TGCGCCAGCAGCATAGGGACTGAAGAGACCCAGTACTTC. It is translated as CASSIGTEETQYF.

The chain combines TRBV28 with TRBJ1-6; possibly TRBD1 for D (5 bases). This CDR3 has 16 amino acids. V lost 7 bases and J 7 bases, leaving 20 bases between the germline ends. The germline gives CDR1 MDHEN, CDR2 SYDVKM. CDR3 nucleotide sequence: TGTGCCAGCAACCTAACCCCGGGGGGAACCAATTCACCCCTCCACTTT. This translates into CASNLTPGGTNSPLHF.

The DNA of the CDR3 is TGTGCCAGCAGCTTGCGTTCAGATACGCAGTATTTT. It yields the protein CASSLRSDTQYF. The rearrangement links TRBV7-2 to TRBJ2-3; D ambiguous. Trimming shortened V by 3 bases and J by 4 bases, and 5 bases separated the two germline ends. CDR3 size: 12 residues. The V gene's germline CDR1 is SGHTA and CDR2 FQGNSA.

The chain has TRBV11-2 and TRBJ2-4; 9 bases match TRBD2. The J segment lost 9 bases and the V segment lost 1 base, leaving 7 bases of the junction unmatched. The CDR3 runs to 15 residues. Germline CDR1 SGHAT, CDR2 FQNNGV. The CDR3 sequence is CASSLVRREGGIQYF. The CDR3 DNA reads TGTGCCAGCAGCTTAGTTCGGCGGGAGGGGGGCATTCAGTACTTC.

This sequence joins TRBV27 and TRBJ2-1; 9 nucleotides align to TRBD2. Germline CDR1 reads MNHEY; CDR2 reads SMNVEV (reference sequence). V gave up 5 bases and J gave up 7 bases; unmatched junction bases: 9. This CDR3 spans 15 amino acids. CDR3 bases: TGTGCCAGCAGTCCCGGCGGGAGGGAGCCTAATGAGCAGTTCTTC. Translating gives CASSPGGREPNEQFF.

This chain links TRBV4-1 with TRBJ2-3; the D is unclear. The CDR3 runs to 13 residues. The germline V gene has CDR1 MGHRA and CDR2 YSYEKL. V lost 4 bases, J lost 6 bases, and 11 bases lay in between. The CDR3 coding sequence is TGCGCCAGCAGCCTCTATCACGGGGATACGCAGTATTTT. Protein: CASSLYHGDTQYF.

The chain carries TRBV19 and TRBJ2-5, with 8 nucleotides matching TRBD2. V was clipped by 1 base and J by 5 bases; unmatched bases: 12. This CDR3 is built from 17 residues. Germline V gene sequence: CDR1 LNHDA, CDR2 SQIVND (reference sequence). CDR3 loop: CASSIVPGGEDLETQYF. CDR3 DNA sequence: TGTGCCAGTAGTATAGTGCCGGGAGGGGAAGATCTGGAGACCCAGTACTTC.

CDR3 loop: CAISEVQGNEKLFF. The CDR3 DNA reads TGTGCCATCAGTGAGGTACAGGGCAATGAAAAACTGTTTTTT. This sequence joins TRBV10-3 and TRBJ1-4, with D possibly being TRBD1 (6 bases). V lost 2 bases, J lost 5 bases, and 9 bases lay in between. CDR3 length: 14 residues. Germline V gene lookup returns CDR1 ENHRY and CDR2 SYGVKD.

The CDR3 sequence: CASSPFPSGGTGELFF. The CDR3 coding sequence is TGTGCCAGCTCACCCTTCCCCAGCGGGGGGACCGGGGAGCTGTTTTTT. The gene calls are TRBV18 and TRBJ2-2; 9 positions match TRBD2. The CDR3 runs 16 residues. V trimming: 3 bases; J trimming: 5 bases; junction bases outside the gene matches: 7. CDR1 and CDR2 (germline): KGHSH, LQKENI.

This clone was recorded once. This sequence joins TRBV19 and TRBJ1-3; 10 nucleotides align to TRBD1. V trimming: 7 bases; J trimming: 0 bases; junction bases outside the gene matches: 12. This CDR3 contains 18 residues. Per the germline V gene, CDR1 is LNHDA and CDR2 is SQIVND (reference sequence). CDR3 sequence: CASTMSGTGVYSGNTIYF. As DNA, the CDR3 is TGTGCCAGTACCATGTCGGGGACAGGGGTCTACTCTGGAAACACCATATATTTT.

This clone is a singleton in its sample. V is TRBV4-3 and J is TRBJ1-2, with no clear D. This CDR3 has 15 residues. Between the trimmed V and J ends, which lost 1 base and 4 bases, there was a span of 13 bases. CDR1 and CDR2 from the germline V gene are LGHNA and YSLEER. The CDR3 is CASSQGGNLAYGYTF. CDR3 nucleotides: TGCGCCAGCAGCCAAGGAGGGAACCTAGCCTATGGCTACACCTTC.

The chain uses TRBV7-8 and TRBJ2-2; possibly TRBD2 for D (6 bases). V was shortened by 5 bases and J by 0 bases, with 13 bases between the two germline ends. Germline CDR1 and CDR2: SGHVS and FQNEAQ. The CDR3 consists of 16 residues. The CDR3 DNA is TGTGCCAGCAGCCCTTTGGGCGGGGCGAACACCGGGGAGCTGTTTTTT. Translated, it gives CASSPLGGANTGELFF.

This chain connects TRBV7-9 to TRBJ2-3; TRBD2 aligns across 7 bases. Germline V gene sequence: CDR1 SEHNR, CDR2 FQNEAQ (reference sequence). The CDR3 runs 15 residues. V was pared by 0 bases and J by 4 bases, with 4 bases of the junction left unmatched. The CDR3 DNA reads TGTGCCAGCAGCTTAGCCGGGGGGAGCGCAGATACGCAGTATTTT. It yields the protein CASSLAGGSADTQYF.

V and J are TRBV7-8 and TRBJ2-5, with 7 bases lining up with TRBD2. With 5 bases clipped from V and 1 base from J, the junction kept 10 bases outside the gene matches. CDR1 SGHVS and CDR2 FQNEAQ come from the germline V gene. This CDR3 is built from 16 residues. The CDR3 DNA is TGTGCCAGCAGCCCCTGGTCTAGCGGTTCCCAAGAGACCCAGTACTTC. Residues: CASSPWSSGSQETQYF.

The chain recombines TRBV12-3 or TRBV12-4 with TRBJ2-3; TRBD1 might be the D (6 bases). This CDR3 has 13 amino acids. Trimming shortened V by 4 bases and J by 2 bases, and 7 bases separated the two germline ends. CDR3 in amino acids: CASSWDTTDTQYF. CDR3 coding DNA: TGTGCCAGCAGTTGGGACACCACAGATACGCAGTATTTT.

The chain is built from TRBV7-2 and TRBJ1-6; 8 nucleotides line up with TRBD1. CDR1 is SGHTA, CDR2 FQGNSA, per germline. V trimming: 2 bases; J trimming: 12 bases; junction bases outside the gene matches: 9. The CDR3 contains 15 residues. The CDR3 nucleotides are TGTGCCAGCAGCTTAAATCAGGGGGCAGAGGTACCCCTCCACTTT. This codes for CASSLNQGAEVPLHF. The full variable domain, in which reference TRBV7-2 and TRBJ1-6 provide the parts outside the CDR3, is GAGVSQSPSNKVTEKGKDVELRCDPISGHTALYWYRQSLGQGLEFLIYFQGNSAPDKSGLPSDRFSAERTGGSVSTLTIQRTQQEDSAVYLCASSLNQGAEVPLHFGNGTRLTVT.

This sequence joins TRBV6-5 and TRBJ1-6, with a possible D match to TRBD1 (6 bases). The V and J ends lost 0 bases and 11 bases respectively, with 11 bases between them. The CDR3 sequence is 14 residues long. CDR1 and CDR2 (germline): MNHEY, SVGAGI. The CDR3: CASSYSPGDPPLHF. As DNA, the CDR3 is TGTGCCAGCAGTTACTCGCCAGGGGATCCACCCCTCCACTTT.

The chain employs TRBV18 and TRBJ2-1; no firm D call. V dropped 3 bases and J dropped 4 bases, with 4 bases sitting between them. CDR1 is KGHSH and CDR2 is LQKENI in the germline V gene. The CDR3 length is 12 residues. The CDR3 sequence: CASSPPYNEQFF. In DNA form, the CDR3 reads TGTGCCAGCTCACCCCCTTACAATGAGCAGTTCTTC.

CDR3 in DNA: TGTGCCAGCAGTAATCTCAACTATGGCTACACCTTC. It codes for CASSNLNYGYTF. The V and J genes are TRBV12-3 or TRBV12-4 and TRBJ1-2; no clear D. This CDR3 has 12 amino acids. Trimming stripped 5 bases from V and 2 bases from J, with 6 bases between.